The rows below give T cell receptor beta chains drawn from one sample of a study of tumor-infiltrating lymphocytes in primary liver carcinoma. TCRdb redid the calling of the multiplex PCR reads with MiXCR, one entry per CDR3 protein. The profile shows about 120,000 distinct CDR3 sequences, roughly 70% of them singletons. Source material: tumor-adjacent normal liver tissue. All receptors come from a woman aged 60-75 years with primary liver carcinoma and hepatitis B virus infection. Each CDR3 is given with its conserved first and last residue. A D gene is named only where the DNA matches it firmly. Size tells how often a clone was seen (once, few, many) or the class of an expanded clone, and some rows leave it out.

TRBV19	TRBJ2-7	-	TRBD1	CASTSTGTGGGEQYF	TGTGCCAGTACCAGCACCGGGACAGGGGGAGGCGAGCAGTACTTC
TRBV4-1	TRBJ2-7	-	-	CTSSQGPPYEQYF	TGCACCAGCAGCCAAGGTCCACCCTATGAGCAGTACTTC
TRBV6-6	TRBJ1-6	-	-	CTSSSKDLRTNSPLHF	TGTACCAGCAGTTCCAAGGATCTAAGGACTAATTCACCCCTCCACTTT
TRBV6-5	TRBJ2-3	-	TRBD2	CASSYSGLAGDRDTQYF	TGTGCCAGCAGTTACTCTGGATTGGCGGGAGACAGAGATACGCAGTATTTT
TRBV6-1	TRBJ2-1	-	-	CASSEACYYNEQFF	TGTGCCAGCAGTGAAGCATGTTACTACAATGAGCAGTTCTTC
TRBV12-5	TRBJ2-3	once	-	CVSSTHRGSTDTQYF	TGTGTTAGTAGTACCCACCGGGGGAGCACAGATACGCAGTATTTT
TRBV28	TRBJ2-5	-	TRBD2	CASTFHGTSGQETQYF	TGTGCCAGCACTTTCCACGGGACTAGTGGGCAAGAGACCCAGTACTTC
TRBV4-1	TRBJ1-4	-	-	CTSRQEVPSNEKLFF	TGCACTAGCAGGCAAGAGGTTCCCTCGAATGAAAAACTGTTTTTT
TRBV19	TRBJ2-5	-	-	CASSIGGGSETQYF	TGTGCCAGTAGTATTGGTGGAGGATCAGAGACCCAGTACTTC
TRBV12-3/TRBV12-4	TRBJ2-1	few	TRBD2	CASSLTSGRGRNEQFF	TGTGCCAGCAGTTTAACTAGCGGGAGGGGTAGGAATGAGCAGTTCTTC
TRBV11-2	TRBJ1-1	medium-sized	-	CASSPRRSIPNTEAFF	TGTGCCAGCAGCCCACGGAGGAGCATACCGAACACTGAAGCTTTCTTT
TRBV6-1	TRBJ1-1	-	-	CASSKDSVVTEAFF	TGTGCCAGCAGTAAAGACAGCGTGGTCACTGAAGCTTTCTTT
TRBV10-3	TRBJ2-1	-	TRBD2	CAISESERESSYDEQFF	TGTGCTATCAGTGAGTCTGAGCGGGAGAGCTCCTACGATGAGCAGTTCTTC
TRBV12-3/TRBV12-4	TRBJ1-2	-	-	CASTLFPGSVYGYTF	TGCGCCAGCACTTTGTTCCCGGGGAGCGTTTATGGCTACACCTTC
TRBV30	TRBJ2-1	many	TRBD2	CAWIPSGVVDEQFF	TGTGCCTGGATCCCTAGCGGGGTAGTAGATGAGCAGTTCTTC
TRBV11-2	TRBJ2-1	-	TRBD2	CASSLEWASGRRSKTYNEQIF	TGTGCCAGCAGCTTGGAATGGGCTAGCGGAAGGAGAAGCAAAACCTACAATGAGCAGATCTTC
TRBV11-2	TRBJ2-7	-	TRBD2	CARSKGLAGGEQYF	TGTGCCAGGAGCAAAGGACTAGCGGGAGGCGAGCAGTACTTT
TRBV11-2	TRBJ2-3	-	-	CASRLEAEVTDTQYF	TGTGCCAGCAGACTAGAGGCGGAAGTTACAGATACGCAGTATTTT
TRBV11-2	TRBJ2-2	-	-	CASNSRGGMGGELLF	TGTGCCAGCAACTCTAGAGGGGGGATGGGCGGGGAGCTGCTTTTT
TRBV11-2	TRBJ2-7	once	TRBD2	CASSLQPGGDQYF	TGTGCCAGCAGCCTTCAGCCCGGGGGGGACCAGTATTTC
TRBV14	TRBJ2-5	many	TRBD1	CASSQDGTGTQTQYF	TGTGCCAGCAGCCAAGATGGGACAGGGACGCAGACCCAGTACTTC
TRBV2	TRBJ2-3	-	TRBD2	CASRGQLAGTDTQYF	TGTGCCAGCAGAGGTCAACTAGCGGGCACAGATACGCAGTATTTT
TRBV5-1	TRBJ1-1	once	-	CASSLSTLWIEASF	TGCGCCAGCAGCTTGAGTACGTTATGGATTGAAGCTTCCTTT
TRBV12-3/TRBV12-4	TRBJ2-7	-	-	CVNSFGLANYEQYF	TGTGTCAACAGTTTTGGGCTAGCGAACTACGAGCAGTACTTC
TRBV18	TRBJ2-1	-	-	CASSPPSRASNNEQFF	TGTGCCAGCTCACCACCGTCAAGGGCTTCAAACAATGAGCAGTTCTTC
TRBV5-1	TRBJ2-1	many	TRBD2	CASSLEGLAGGEQFF	TGCGCCAGCAGCTTGGAAGGACTAGCGGGAGGTGAGCAGTTCTTC
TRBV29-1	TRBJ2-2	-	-	CNARGGRNTGELFF	TGCAACGCCAGGGGCGGGAGAAACACCGGGGAGCTGTTTTTT
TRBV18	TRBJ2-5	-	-	CASSLSRSRGYQETQYF	TGTGCCAGCTCATTATCGCGGAGCAGGGGATATCAAGAGACCCAGTACTTC
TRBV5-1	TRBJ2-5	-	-	CASSSEYSQETQYF	TGCGCCAGCAGCTCGGAGTATAGCCAAGAGACCCAGTACTTC
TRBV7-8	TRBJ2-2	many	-	CASSLESGRAGELFF	TGTGCCAGCAGCTTAGAGAGTGGGCGCGCCGGGGAGCTGTTTTTT
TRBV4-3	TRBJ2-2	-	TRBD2	CASSVLAGGPRSSTGELFF	TGCGCCAGCAGCGTACTAGCGGGAGGGCCCCGTTCGAGCACCGGGGAGCTGTTTTTT
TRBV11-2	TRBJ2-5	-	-	CASSLDQGKQEIQCF	TGTGCCAGCAGCTTAGATCAAGGGAAACAAGAGATCCAGTGCTTC
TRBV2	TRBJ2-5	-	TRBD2	CVSSEAGGVLQETQYF	TGTGTCAGCAGTGAAGCGGGGGGGGTTTTACAAGAGACCCAGTACTTC
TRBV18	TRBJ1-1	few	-	CASSQTGNTEAFF	TGTGCCAGCTCACAGACAGGGAACACTGAAGCTTTCTTT
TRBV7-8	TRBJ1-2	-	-	CASSSISGSFKDYGYTF	TGTGCCAGCAGCTCTATATCCGGGAGTTTTAAAGACTATGGCTACACCTTC
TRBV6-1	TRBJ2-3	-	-	CVSSVYPGMRTDTQYF	TGTGTCAGCAGTGTCTATCCGGGAATGCGCACAGATACGCAGTATTTT
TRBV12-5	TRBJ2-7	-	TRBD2	CASGLATPGTSCSGQYF	TGTGCTAGTGGTTTGGCCACACCCGGGACTAGCTGTTCCGGGCAATACTTC
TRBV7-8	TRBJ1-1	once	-	CASIILGAEAFF	TGTGCCAGCATCATCTTGGGGGCTGAAGCTTTCTTT